This record covers a single TCR beta chain. This entry is derived from a study of T cells expressing NK-cell markers. In the study overall: All TCR beta repertoires analysed originated from sorted CD3+CD56+NKG2C+, CD3+CD56+NKG2C- and CD3+CD56-NKG2C+ T cells. Seven sequenced donors out of eight were HCMV-seropositive, one seronegative.

Germline V gene data show CDR1 as DFQATT and CDR2 as SNEGSKA (reference sequence). The CDR3 is made up of 15 amino acids. TCRdb re-analyzed the 5' RACE reads; it lists each CDR3 protein once, without DNA. Its table lists hundreds of thousands of distinct CDR3 sequences. The receptor was derived from a woman between 18 and 69 years old in good health. The chain carries TRBV20-1 and TRBJ2-1; TCRdb outputs TRBD2, but without DNA this stays unchecked. Sequencing was performed on blood T cells: a sorted CD56 or NKG2C T cell subset, CD4+ or CD8+ T cells, or bulk PBMC T cells (not recorded which). The CDR3 region is CSSSGEAAGYNEQFF.